These T cell receptor beta chains were read from a single sample in a study of identifying expanded T cells in peripheral blood. Produced via immunoSEQ multiplex PCR; TCRdb's table is partial and in-frame only. This table holds 100,000 to 150,000 clones, about 80% found once. Sequenced input: blood. The origin of the receptors is a person between 18 and 69 years old in good health. Each CDR3 is given with its conserved first and last residue. Fields, in order: clone size, V gene, J gene, D gene, CDR3 DNA, CDR3 protein. D genes are given only for firm matches. The size entry is marked missing in some rows and otherwise reads once, few, many or a size class.

clone_size: NA
v_call: TRBV5-6
j_call: TRBJ2-2
d_call: NA
cdr3_nt: TGTGCCAGCAGCCTGAGTCTTACGGGCAGGCTCACCGGGGAGCTGTTTTTT
cdr3_aa: CASSLSLTGRLTGELFF

clone_size: NA
v_call: TRBV30
j_call: TRBJ1-2
d_call: TRBD1
cdr3_nt: TGTGCCTGGAGTAACACTTTATCGACAGGGTCTGGCTACACCTTC
cdr3_aa: CAWSNTLSTGSGYTF

clone_size: NA
v_call: TRBV7-6
j_call: TRBJ2-1
d_call: NA
cdr3_nt: TGTGCCAGCAGCTTAGGGGGGCCCGGGGTCTACTCCTACAATGAGCAGTTCTTC
cdr3_aa: CASSLGGPGVYSYNEQFF

clone_size: NA
v_call: TRBV7-2
j_call: TRBJ1-5
d_call: NA
cdr3_nt: TGTGCCAGCAGCCTACAGGGACGGCGGGGTCAGCCCCAGCATTTT
cdr3_aa: CASSLQGRRGQPQHF

clone_size: NA
v_call: TRBV9
j_call: TRBJ1-1
d_call: TRBD1
cdr3_nt: TGTGCCAGCAGCCCCCCCGGACAGGGGGCGTCTCCCACTGAAGCTTTCTTT
cdr3_aa: CASSPPGQGASPTEAFF

clone_size: NA
v_call: TRBV11-2
j_call: TRBJ2-1
d_call: TRBD2
cdr3_nt: TGTGCCAGCAGCTTCCTAGCGGGGGGGCAGATCGATGAGCAGTTCTTC
cdr3_aa: CASSFLAGGQIDEQFF

clone_size: NA
v_call: TRBV10-3
j_call: TRBJ2-7
d_call: TRBD1
cdr3_nt: TGTGCCATCAGTGCCTCGACAGGGTTTCTCTACGAGCAGTACTTC
cdr3_aa: CAISASTGFLYEQYF

clone_size: NA
v_call: TRBV27
j_call: TRBJ2-1
d_call: TRBD2
cdr3_nt: TGTGCCAGCAGTTGGCGGGGGGCTCTCCCCTACAATGAGCAGTTCTTC
cdr3_aa: CASSWRGALPYNEQFF

clone_size: NA
v_call: TRBV10-3
j_call: TRBJ1-1
d_call: NA
cdr3_nt: TGTGCCATCAGTGAACAGGAGAACACTGAAGCTTTCTTT
cdr3_aa: CAISEQENTEAFF

clone_size: few
v_call: TRBV4-3
j_call: TRBJ2-2
d_call: NA
cdr3_nt: TGCGCCAGCAGCCAAGCGGTCGCATCAGCGAACACCGGGGAGCTGTTTTTT
cdr3_aa: CASSQAVASANTGELFF

clone_size: NA
v_call: TRBV4-1
j_call: TRBJ2-7
d_call: TRBD1
cdr3_nt: TGCGCCAGCAGCCAAAGGACAGGAGTATACGAGCAGTACTTC
cdr3_aa: CASSQRTGVYEQYF

clone_size: NA
v_call: TRBV4-1
j_call: TRBJ2-2
d_call: NA
cdr3_nt: TGCGCCAGCAGCCTCCCCCTCGTAAGCGGCACCGGGGAGCTGTTTTTT
cdr3_aa: CASSLPLVSGTGELFF

clone_size: NA
v_call: TRBV7-2
j_call: TRBJ1-2
d_call: NA
cdr3_nt: TGTGCCAGCAGCCCAACTCTACAGGGCCTTAACTATGGCTACACCTTC
cdr3_aa: CASSPTLQGLNYGYTF

clone_size: NA
v_call: TRBV2
j_call: TRBJ2-2
d_call: TRBD1
cdr3_nt: TGTGCCAGCTCGGGACAGGGTGACACCGGGGAGCTGTTTTTT
cdr3_aa: CASSGQGDTGELFF

clone_size: NA
v_call: TRBV19
j_call: TRBJ1-1
d_call: NA
cdr3_nt: TGTGCCAGTAGCTATGGGGACGGGAACACTGAAGCTTTCTTT
cdr3_aa: CASSYGDGNTEAFF

clone_size: NA
v_call: TRBV29-1
j_call: TRBJ2-5
d_call: TRBD1
cdr3_nt: TGCAGCGTTCCCGCCGGACAGGCGCAAGAGACCCAGTACTTC
cdr3_aa: CSVPAGQAQETQYF

clone_size: NA
v_call: TRBV5-6
j_call: TRBJ2-7
d_call: TRBD1
cdr3_nt: TGTGCCAGCAGCTTGTCGGGACAGGGGGCCTCCCTCTACGAGCAGTACTTC
cdr3_aa: CASSLSGQGASLYEQYF

clone_size: once
v_call: TRBV7-8
j_call: TRBJ2-5
d_call: NA
cdr3_nt: TGTGCCAGCAGCTTAGAAGTCCCAGGGGCAGGGGAGACCCAGTACTTC
cdr3_aa: CASSLEVPGAGETQYF